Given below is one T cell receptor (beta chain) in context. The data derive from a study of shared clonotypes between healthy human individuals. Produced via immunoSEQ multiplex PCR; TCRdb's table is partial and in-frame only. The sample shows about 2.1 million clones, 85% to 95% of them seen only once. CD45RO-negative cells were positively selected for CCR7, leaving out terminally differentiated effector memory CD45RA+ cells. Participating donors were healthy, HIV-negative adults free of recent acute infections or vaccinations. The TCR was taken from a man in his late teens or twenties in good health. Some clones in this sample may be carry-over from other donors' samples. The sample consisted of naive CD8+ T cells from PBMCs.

This CDR3 reads CASQDRGPTEAFF. The CDR3 nucleotides read TGTGCCAGCCAAGACAGGGGGCCGACTGAAGCTTTCTTT. This chain connects TRBV28 to TRBJ1-1; 10 bases align to TRBD1. This CDR3 comprises 13 residues. V was pared by 8 bases and J by 5 bases, with 5 bases of the junction left unmatched. Germline V gene sequence: CDR1 MDHEN, CDR2 SYDVKM.